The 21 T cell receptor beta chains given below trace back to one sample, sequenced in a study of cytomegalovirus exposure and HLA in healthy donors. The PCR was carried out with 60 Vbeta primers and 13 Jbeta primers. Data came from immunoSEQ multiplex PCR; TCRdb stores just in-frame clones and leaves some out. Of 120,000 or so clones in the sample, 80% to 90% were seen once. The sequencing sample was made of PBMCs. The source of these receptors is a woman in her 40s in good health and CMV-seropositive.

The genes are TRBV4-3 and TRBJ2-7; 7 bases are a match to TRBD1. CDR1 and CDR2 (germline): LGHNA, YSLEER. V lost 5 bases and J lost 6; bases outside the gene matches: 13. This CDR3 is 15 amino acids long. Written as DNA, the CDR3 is TGCGCCAGCAGCAAAGGAATTGACAGGGACCTCGAGCAGTACTTC. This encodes CASSKGIDRDLEQYF.

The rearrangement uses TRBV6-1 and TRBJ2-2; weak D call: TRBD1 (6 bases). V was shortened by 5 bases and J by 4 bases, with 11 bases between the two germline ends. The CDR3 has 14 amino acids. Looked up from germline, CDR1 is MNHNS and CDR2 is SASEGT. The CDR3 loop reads CASSHTRGTGELFF. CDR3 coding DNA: TGTGCCAGCAGTCACACCAGGGGCACCGGGGAGCTGTTTTTT.

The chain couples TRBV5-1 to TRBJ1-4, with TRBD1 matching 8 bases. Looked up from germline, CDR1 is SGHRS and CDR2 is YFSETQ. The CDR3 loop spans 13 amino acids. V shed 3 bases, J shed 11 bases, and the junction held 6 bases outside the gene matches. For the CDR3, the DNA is TGCGCCAGCAGCTCCGGACAGGGAGGGAAACTGTTTTTT. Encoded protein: CASSSGQGGKLFF. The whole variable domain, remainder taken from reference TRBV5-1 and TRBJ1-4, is KAGVTQTPRYLIKTRGQQVTLSCSPISGHRSVSWYQQTPGQGLQFLFEYFSETQRNKGNFPGRFSGRQFSNSRSEMNVSTLELGDSALYLCASSSGQGGKLFFGSGTQLSVL.

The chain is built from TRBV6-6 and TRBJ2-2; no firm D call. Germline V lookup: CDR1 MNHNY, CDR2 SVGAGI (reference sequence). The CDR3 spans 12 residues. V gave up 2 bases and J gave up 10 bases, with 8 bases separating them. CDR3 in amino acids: CASSYENVELFF. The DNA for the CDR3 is TGTGCCAGCAGTTACGAGAATGTGGAGCTGTTTTTT.

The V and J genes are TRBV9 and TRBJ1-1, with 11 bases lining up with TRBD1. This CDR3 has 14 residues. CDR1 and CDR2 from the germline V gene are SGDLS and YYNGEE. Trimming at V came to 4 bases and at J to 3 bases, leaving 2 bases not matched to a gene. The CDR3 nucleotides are TGTGCCAGCAGCAGGGGACAGGGGGACACTGAAGCTTTCTTT. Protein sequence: CASSRGQGDTEAFF.

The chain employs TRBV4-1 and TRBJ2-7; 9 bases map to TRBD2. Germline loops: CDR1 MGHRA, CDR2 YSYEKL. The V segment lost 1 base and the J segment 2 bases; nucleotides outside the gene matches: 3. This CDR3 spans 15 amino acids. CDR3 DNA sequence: TGCGCCAGCAGCCAAGTAGCGGGAGAGACCTACGAGCAGTACTTC. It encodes CASSQVAGETYEQYF.

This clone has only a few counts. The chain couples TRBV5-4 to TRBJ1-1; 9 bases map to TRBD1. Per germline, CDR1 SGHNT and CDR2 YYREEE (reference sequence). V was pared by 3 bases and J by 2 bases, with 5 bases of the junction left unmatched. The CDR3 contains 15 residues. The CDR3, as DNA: TGTGCCAGCAGCTCAGCGGGACAGGGTAACACTGAAGCTTTCTTT. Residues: CASSSAGQGNTEAFF.

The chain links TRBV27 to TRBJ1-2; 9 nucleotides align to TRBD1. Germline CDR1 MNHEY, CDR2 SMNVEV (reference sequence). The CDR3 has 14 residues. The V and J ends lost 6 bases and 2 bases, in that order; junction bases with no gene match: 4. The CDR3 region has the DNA TGTGCCAGCAGAAGACAGGGGGGAAACTATGGCTACACCTTC. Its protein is CASRRQGGNYGYTF.

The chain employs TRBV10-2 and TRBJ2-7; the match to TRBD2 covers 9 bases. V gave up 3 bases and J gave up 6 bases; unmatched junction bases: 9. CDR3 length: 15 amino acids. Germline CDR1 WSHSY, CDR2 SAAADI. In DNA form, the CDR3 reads TGCGCCAGCAGTGACGAGGGCGGGAGGGCCTCCGAGCAGTACTTC. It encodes CASSDEGGRASEQYF.

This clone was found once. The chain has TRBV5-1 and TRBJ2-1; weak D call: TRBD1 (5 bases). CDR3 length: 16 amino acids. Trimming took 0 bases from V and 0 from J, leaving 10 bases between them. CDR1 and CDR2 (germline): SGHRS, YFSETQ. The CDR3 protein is CASSLGGTSSYNEQFF. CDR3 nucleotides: TGCGCCAGCAGCTTGGGGGGCACCAGCTCCTACAATGAGCAGTTCTTC.

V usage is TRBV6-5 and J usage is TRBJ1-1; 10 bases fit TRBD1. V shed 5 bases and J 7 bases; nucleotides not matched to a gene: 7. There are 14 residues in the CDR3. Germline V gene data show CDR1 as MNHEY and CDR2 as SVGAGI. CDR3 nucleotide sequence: TGTGCCAGCAGTAGGGGACAGGGGTTTAGTGAAGCTTTCTTT. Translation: CASSRGQGFSEAFF.

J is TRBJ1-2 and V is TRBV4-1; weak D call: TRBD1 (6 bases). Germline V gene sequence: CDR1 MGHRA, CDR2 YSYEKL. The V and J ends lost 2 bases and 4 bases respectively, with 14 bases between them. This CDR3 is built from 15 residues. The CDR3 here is CASSQTTGMGYGYTF. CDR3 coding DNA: TGCGCCAGCAGCCAAACGACAGGAATGGGCTATGGCTACACCTTC.

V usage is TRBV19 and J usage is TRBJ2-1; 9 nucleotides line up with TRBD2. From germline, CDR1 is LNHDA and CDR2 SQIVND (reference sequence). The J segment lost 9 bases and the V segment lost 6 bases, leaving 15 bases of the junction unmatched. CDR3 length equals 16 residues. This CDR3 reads CASSSPLASGIAEQFF. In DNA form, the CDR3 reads TGTGCCAGTAGCAGCCCCCTGGCTAGCGGGATTGCTGAGCAGTTCTTC.

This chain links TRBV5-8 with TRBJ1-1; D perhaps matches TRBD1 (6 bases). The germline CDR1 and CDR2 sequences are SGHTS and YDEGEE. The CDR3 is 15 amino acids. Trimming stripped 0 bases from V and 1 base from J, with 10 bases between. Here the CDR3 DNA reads TGTGCCAGCAGCTTGGCCGAACAGGGGAACACTGAAGCTTTCTTT. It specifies CASSLAEQGNTEAFF.

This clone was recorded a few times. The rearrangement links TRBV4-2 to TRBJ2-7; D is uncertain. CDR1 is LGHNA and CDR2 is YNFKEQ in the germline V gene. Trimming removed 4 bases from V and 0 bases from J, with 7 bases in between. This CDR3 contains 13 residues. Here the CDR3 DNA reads TGTGCCAGCAGCCCCCTACCCTCCTACGAGCAGTACTTC. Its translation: CASSPLPSYEQYF.

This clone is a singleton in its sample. CDR3 in DNA: TGTGCCAGCAGTGAAGGGCCAGGGGTCACCGGGGAGCTGTTTTTT. It encodes CASSEGPGVTGELFF. The chain employs TRBV6-1 and TRBJ2-2, with a possible D match to TRBD1 (6 bases). The CDR3 runs to 15 residues. V lost 1 base and J lost 4, with 10 bases in between. CDR1 is MNHNS, CDR2 SASEGT, per germline.

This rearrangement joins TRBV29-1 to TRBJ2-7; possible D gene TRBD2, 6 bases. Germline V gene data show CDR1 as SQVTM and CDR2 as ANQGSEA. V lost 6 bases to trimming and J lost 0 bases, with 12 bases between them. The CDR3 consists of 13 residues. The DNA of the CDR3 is TGCAGCGTCCTAGCGCGAAGCTCCTACGAGCAGTACTTC. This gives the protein CSVLARSSYEQYF.

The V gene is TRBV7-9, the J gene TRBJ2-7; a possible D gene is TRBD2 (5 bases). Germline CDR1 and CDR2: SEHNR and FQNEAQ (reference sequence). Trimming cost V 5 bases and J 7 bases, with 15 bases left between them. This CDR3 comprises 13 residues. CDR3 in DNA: TGTGCCAGCAGCCGACCCGGCGAGGGAGAGCAGTACTTC. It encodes CASSRPGEGEQYF.

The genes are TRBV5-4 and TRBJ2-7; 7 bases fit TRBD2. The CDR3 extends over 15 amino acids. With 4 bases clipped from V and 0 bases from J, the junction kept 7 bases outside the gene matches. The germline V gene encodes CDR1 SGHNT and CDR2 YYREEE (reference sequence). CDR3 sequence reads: CASSQGASGSYEQYF. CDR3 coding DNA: TGTGCCAGCAGCCAAGGGGCTAGCGGCTCCTACGAGCAGTACTTC.

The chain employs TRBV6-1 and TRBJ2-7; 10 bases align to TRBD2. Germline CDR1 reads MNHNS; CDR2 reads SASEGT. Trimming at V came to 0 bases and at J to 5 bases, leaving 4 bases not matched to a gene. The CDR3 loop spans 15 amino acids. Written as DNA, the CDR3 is TGTGCCAGCAGTGAAGCAGCGGGAGGGCCTCACGAGCAGTACTTC. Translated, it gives CASSEAAGGPHEQYF.

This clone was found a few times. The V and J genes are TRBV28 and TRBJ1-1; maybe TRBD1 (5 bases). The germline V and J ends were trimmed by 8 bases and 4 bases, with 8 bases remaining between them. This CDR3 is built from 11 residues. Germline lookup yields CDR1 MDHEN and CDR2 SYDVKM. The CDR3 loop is CASSDSTEAFF. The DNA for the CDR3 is TGTGCCAGCTCTGACAGCACTGAAGCTTTCTTT. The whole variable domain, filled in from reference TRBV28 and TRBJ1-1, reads DVKVTQSSRYLVKRTGEKVFLECVQDMDHENMFWYRQDPGLGLRLIYFSYDVKMKEKGDIPEGYSVSREKKERFSLILESASTNQTSMYLCASSDSTEAFFGQGTRLTVV.